This T cell receptor beta chain was profiled in a study of early stage breast cancer tumors. Looking at the study overall: Of around 15 invasive breast tumors, 11 to 12 were hormone receptor-positive, HER2-negative. Findings and caveats of the study: Tumors had roughly 2.5-fold higher T cell density and higher clonality than adjacent normal breast tissue. Unsorted bulk genomic DNA sequencing lacked pairing and functional marker data.

The data were produced by immunoSEQ multiplex PCR, yet TCRdb's version contains in-frame clones alone and is incomplete. The data hold about 6,300 clones, with roughly 75% observed a single time. The CDR3 extends over 13 amino acids. Looked up from germline, CDR1 is SNHLY and CDR2 is FYNNEI. Trimming stripped 3 bases from V and 7 bases from J, with 10 bases between. As concerns this clone: The antigen remains undetermined.

The sequenced material came from normal breast tissue next to the tumor. The chain combines TRBV2 with TRBJ2-1; the D is unclear. This sequence originates from a person aged 35-50 years with breast cancer. This chain's CDR3 is CASSDPFSNEQFF. CDR3 nucleotides: TGTGCCAGCAGTGACCCATTTTCTAATGAGCAGTTCTTC.